Listed below are T cell receptor beta chains from one sample, sequenced in a study of blood T cell repertoires in COVID-19. Profiled with immunoSEQ multiplex PCR; TCRdb holds only in-frame clones, not every one. The table has roughly 60,000 clones, around nine tenths seen once. The sample comprised peripheral blood. The receptors shown here come from a human donor in a cohort sampled during active COVID-19. Both conserved end residues are part of each CDR3. The D gene is left open where the match is weak. Clone size is given for some rows only: seen once, a few or many times, or a class if the clone is expanded.

NA	TRBV27	NA	TRBJ1-2	TGTGCCAGCAGTTTTCAGGGAAACTATGGCTACACCTTC	CASSFQGNYGYTF
TRBD2	TRBV9	NA	TRBJ2-3	TGTGCCAGCAGCGTAGTTCCAGCGGGGGGGAGCACAGATACGCAGTATTTT	CASSVVPAGGSTDTQYF
NA	TRBV5-4	NA	TRBJ1-6	TGTGCCAGCAGCACGGGGGGTAGCTCCTATAATTCACCCCTCCACTTT	CASSTGGSSYNSPLHF
TRBD1	TRBV10-3	NA	TRBJ2-7	TGTGCCACCTGGACAGGGGAAGTCGAGCAGTACTTC	CATWTGEVEQYF
NA	TRBV6-5	NA	TRBJ1-1	TGTGCCAGCAGACTAGGGGGAAACACTGAAGCTTTCTTT	CASRLGGNTEAFF
NA	TRBV27	once	TRBJ2-1	TGTGCCAGCAGTTTGCACCACGGGAGTAGGCCCTACAATGAGCAGTTCTTC	CASSLHHGSRPYNEQFF
TRBD1	TRBV2	NA	TRBJ2-7	TGTGCCAGCACCCCCGGACAGGGCAGGTACGAGCAGTACTTC	CASTPGQGRYEQYF
TRBD2	TRBV27	NA	TRBJ2-1	TGTGCCAGCAAGACTAGCGGGAGAAACAATGAGCAGTTCTTC	CASKTSGRNNEQFF
TRBD1	TRBV9	NA	TRBJ1-5	TGTGCCAGCAGCGTGGGGACAGGCGAACATCAGCCCCAGCATTTT	CASSVGTGEHQPQHF
NA	TRBV7-9	NA	TRBJ1-2	TGTGCCAGCAGGAAGTCAGACACTAACTATGGCTACACCTTC	CASRKSDTNYGYTF
TRBD2	TRBV3-1/TRBV3-2	few	TRBJ2-2	TGTGCCAGCAGTTCGGAGGCTAGCGGGAGCCCGAACACCGGGGAGCTGTTTTTT	CASSSEASGSPNTGELFF
NA	TRBV6-2/TRBV6-3	NA	TRBJ1-4	TGTGCCAGCAGTTATGGAGGGGTTCGAACTAATGAAAAACTGTTTTTT	CASSYGGVRTNEKLFF
NA	TRBV6-6	NA	TRBJ1-1	TGTGCCAGCAAAAAGGAGAGTTGGGACACTGAAGCTTTCTTT	CASKKESWDTEAFF
NA	TRBV11-2	once	TRBJ1-1	TGTGCCAGCAGCTTACCGGGTCGGACTGAAGCTTTCTTT	CASSLPGRTEAFF
NA	TRBV28	NA	TRBJ1-6	TGTGCCAGCAGTACACATCAGGGAAATTCACCCCTCCACTTT	CASSTHQGNSPLHF
NA	TRBV19	NA	TRBJ1-5	TGTGCCAGTAGTATAGGGCGGGAACAGCCCCAGCATTTT	CASSIGREQPQHF
TRBD1	TRBV30	NA	TRBJ2-2	TGTGCCTGGAGTGTACAGGGGTACTTGCCCGGGGAGCTGTTTTTT	CAWSVQGYLPGELFF
NA	TRBV5-8	NA	TRBJ1-2	TGTGCCAGCAGCTTGATTCCAGGGTTCTATGGCTACACCTTC	CASSLIPGFYGYTF
TRBD1	TRBV9	NA	TRBJ1-2	TGTGCCAGCAGCCAAAATACAGGGGGGAACTATGGCTACACCTTC	CASSQNTGGNYGYTF
TRBD2	TRBV9	NA	TRBJ2-3	TGTGCCAGCAGCCCCCGGGGGGGCTCAGATACGCAGTATTTT	CASSPRGGSDTQYF
TRBD1	TRBV5-4	few	TRBJ1-1	TGTGCCAGCAGCTGGGGACAGGAGATGAACACTGAAGCTTTCTTT	CASSWGQEMNTEAFF
TRBD1	TRBV27	NA	TRBJ2-7	TGTGCCAGCAGTCCCCTCGGACAGGGATACGAGCAGTACTTC	CASSPLGQGYEQYF
TRBD1	TRBV7-9	NA	TRBJ2-7	TGTGCCAGCAGCTCTATGACAGGGATCTACGAGCAGTACTTC	CASSSMTGIYEQYF
TRBD1	TRBV4-1	NA	TRBJ1-2	TGCGCCAGCAGCCAAGTGGGGACAGCCCCCAACTATGGCTACACCTTC	CASSQVGTAPNYGYTF
TRBD1	TRBV3-1/TRBV3-2	NA	TRBJ2-5	TGTGCCAGCAGCCAAGCTCTGGACAGGGGGGAGACCCAGTACTTC	CASSQALDRGETQYF
NA	TRBV7-2	once	TRBJ2-3	TGTGCCAGCAGCTCCTTACTCTTCACAGATACGCAGTATTTT	CASSSLLFTDTQYF
NA	TRBV7-2	once	TRBJ2-7	TGTGCCAGCAGCTTAGAACAGATCTACGAGCAGTACTTC	CASSLEQIYEQYF
NA	TRBV9	once	TRBJ1-1	TGTGCCAGCAGCCTTTGGGCGGGAGCTGAAGCTTTCTTT	CASSLWAGAEAFF
TRBD1	TRBV2	NA	TRBJ1-2	TGTGCCAGCGACAGGGGCTATGGCTACACCTTC	CASDRGYGYTF
TRBD1	TRBV10-3	NA	TRBJ1-1	TGTGCCAGTGGACAGGGAGTAGGAGACACTGAAGCTTTCTTT	CASGQGVGDTEAFF
TRBD1	TRBV19	NA	TRBJ2-7	TGTGCCAGTAGTATCCGTCCGGGACAGGGGTCCTACGAGCAGTACTTC	CASSIRPGQGSYEQYF
TRBD1	TRBV5-6	NA	TRBJ1-1	TGTGCCAGCAGCCCCGGGACAGGGAACATGATACTAATGAACACTGAAGCTTTCTTT	CASSPGTGNMILMNTEAFF
TRBD1	TRBV5-1	NA	TRBJ1-1	TGCGCCAGCAGCTCTACAGGGGGCCACACTGAAGCTTTCTTT	CASSSTGGHTEAFF
TRBD1	TRBV27	NA	TRBJ1-1	TGTGCCAGCAGGGGCCGGACAGGAAACACTGAAGCTTTCTTT	CASRGRTGNTEAFF
TRBD1	TRBV6-6	NA	TRBJ1-1	TGTGCCAGCAGGAAACAGGGGGCGGTCACTGAAGCTTTCTTT	CASRKQGAVTEAFF
TRBD2	TRBV3-1/TRBV3-2	few	TRBJ2-7	TGTGCCAGGGAGCTAGCGGGATGTAACCACGAGCAGTACTTC	CARELAGCNHEQYF
TRBD1	TRBV11-2	once	TRBJ1-1	TGTGCCAGCATCAAAACAGGGGTGTCTTCGAACACTGAAGCTTTCTTT	CASIKTGVSSNTEAFF
NA	TRBV7-6	NA	TRBJ2-1	TGTGCCAGCTCCCCGGGATGGGGTGAAGGTGAGCAGTTCTTC	CASSPGWGEGEQFF
NA	TRBV2	NA	TRBJ1-2	TGTGCCAGCATTACGTTTATGGCAGGGATAGCTAACTATGGCTACACCTTC	CASITFMAGIANYGYTF
TRBD1	TRBV19	NA	TRBJ1-2	TGTGCCAGTAGTATAGATAACAGGGGTGCCTATGGCTACACCTTC	CASSIDNRGAYGYTF